This T cell receptor (beta chain) was documented in a study of blood T cells in healthy people across ages. This clonotype appeared many times. Its antigen is currently unknown. Trimming shortened V by 3 bases and J by 0 bases, and 8 bases separated the two germline ends. CDR1 and CDR2 (germline): DFQATT, SNEGSKA (reference sequence). The CDR3 extends over 13 amino acids. General observations from the study: Lack of knowledge of donor CMV status possibly confounded expanded clonotype changes. More naive CD4+ cells and higher diversity were found in long-lived than in aged donors.

Next came a second PCR, run for about 7 to 12 cycles, which used a sample-barcoded 5' primer along with a J-beta primer mix. One entry per CDR3 protein, called by TCRdb with MiXCR from the 5' RACE reads. In the table there are around 850,000 distinct CDR3 sequences, about 37% of which are singletons. RNA extraction gave at least 5 micrograms of total RNA per sample. V gene TRBV20-1 combines with J gene TRBJ1-2; D remains ambiguous. The origin of this receptor is a man between 18 and 35 years old in good health. Sequenced input: blood. The CDR3 loop is CSASTQANYGYTF. In DNA, the CDR3 is TGCAGTGCTAGTACACAAGCTAACTATGGCTACACCTTC.